This TCR beta chain is from a study of blood T cell repertoires in COVID-19. Across the study: Collection of acute and convalescent COVID-19 samples took place in the United States, Italy and Spain.

Here immunoSEQ multiplex PCR was the method, and the copy in TCRdb shows in-frame clones only, minus some. The sample holds around 130,000 clones; approximately 71% are singletons and the top ten take approximately 8%. The CDR3 loop spans 16 amino acids. Germline V gives CDR1 SGHNT, CDR2 YENEEA. V dropped 4 bases and J dropped 4; count of bases not matched to a gene: 7. This clone showed up just once. The specimen sequenced was peripheral blood. This sequence was found in a human donor in a cohort sampled during active COVID-19. The rearrangement joins TRBV11-3 to TRBJ2-2; 9 nucleotides agree with TRBD1. Written as DNA, the CDR3 is TGTGCCAGCAGCTCTATGGGACAGGGTCTCACCGGGGAGCTGTTTTTT. Amino acids: CASSSMGQGLTGELFF. The full variable domain, completed using reference TRBV11-3 and TRBJ2-2, is EAGVVQSPRYKIIEKKQPVAFWCNPISGHNTLYWYLQNLGQGPELLIRYENEEAVDDSQLPKDRFSAERLKGVDSTLKIQPAELGDSAVYLCASSSMGQGLTGELFFGEGSRLTVL.